This T cell receptor beta chain was sequenced in a study of Graves' ophthalmopathy and Graves' hyperthyroidism. The CDR3 has 11 amino acids. Germline CDR1 reads DFQATT; CDR2 reads SNEGSKA (reference sequence). V was pared by 6 bases and J by 7 bases, with 9 bases between. Under 3 months in duration, the ophthalmopathy in affected donors had moderate-to-severe activity, CAS ≥3 and NOSPECS ≥4. It was on clinical symptoms, serum thyroxine, TRAb, thyroid ultrasound and orbital computed tomography that diagnosis relied. The sequenced template was RNA, covering the TCR beta CDR3 region. First-round RT-PCR employed HTBI primers, with a second-round multiplex PCR after it. One entry per CDR3 protein, called by TCRdb with MiXCR from the multiplex PCR reads. The sample lists 200,000 to 300,000 distinct CDR3 sequences, about 47% occurring once. This clonotype was detected many times.

Sequencing was done on a sample of peripheral blood. J is TRBJ1-4 and V is TRBV20-1; D gene uncertain. This TCR derives from an adult man with Graves' ophthalmopathy. CDR3: CSARPLEKLFF. The CDR3 DNA sequence: TGCAGTGCGAGGCCCCTTGAAAAACTGTTTTTT.